This T cell receptor beta chain derives from a study of T-cell reconstitution after alpha-beta-depleted transplantation in children. Germline V gene lookup returns CDR1 SGHTA and CDR2 FQGNSA. V was pared by 8 bases and J by 0 bases, with 18 bases between. The CDR3 spans 16 residues. The table lists this clonotype with many counts. Researchers prepared the TCRbeta library using unique molecular identifiers, the study reports. Each CDR3 protein gets one entry after TCRdb re-called the PCR reads with MiXCR. The sample records about 420,000 distinct CDR3 sequences, roughly 10% being singletons. The genes are TRBV7-2 and TRBJ2-3, with D unresolved. The sample here was PBMCs from the stem cell graft donor, taken from the stem cell graft. The receptor comes from a human donor who donated a stem cell graft to a child with acute myeloid leukemia. The CDR3 sequence: CASSKNAATSTDTQYF. The CDR3 DNA follows: TGTGCCAGCTCAAAAAACGCAGCTACTAGCACAGATACGCAGTATTTT.